This T cell receptor beta chain was found in a study of blood T cells in healthy people across ages. Primed by a sample-barcoded 5' primer and a J-beta primer mix, a second PCR proceeded for 7 to 11 cycles. A single record per CDR3 protein comes from TCRdb applying MiXCR to the 5' RACE reads. The sample yields about 580,000 distinct CDR3 sequences, around half seen once. Study-wide results and limits: Older individuals had lower TCR beta diversity per million T cells (the decline was roughly linear).

This clonotype was counted many times. Its antigen is not known. The TCR was taken from a man older than 75 in good health. Source material: blood.

The CDR3 loop is CASTGWGAYQETQYF. DNA for the CDR3: TGTGCCAGCACTGGGTGGGGGGCCTACCAAGAGACCCAGTACTTC. V and J are TRBV6-5 and TRBJ2-5, with D perhaps TRBD1 or TRBD2 (6 bases each). The CDR3 runs to 15 residues. V was trimmed by 7 bases and J by 0 bases, leaving 15 bases between them. In germline, CDR1 is MNHEY, CDR2 SVGAGI.